The 9 T cell receptor beta chains given below trace back to one sample, sequenced in a study of CD8 T cells in ankylosing spondylitis. One entry per CDR3 protein results from TCRdb running MiXCR on the 5' RACE reads. The sample has about 320,000 distinct CDR3 sequences; 9.5% to 13% are singletons. The sample was blood, either unsorted or a sorted T cell fraction (not recorded which). These receptors were obtained from a female donor with ankylosing spondylitis or in good health (not recorded which).

The J gene is TRBJ1-1, the V gene TRBV7-9, with D tentatively TRBD1 (6 bases). Trimming removed 1 base from V and 2 bases from J, with 14 bases in between. Germline V gene lookup returns CDR1 SEHNR and CDR2 FQNEAQ (reference sequence). This CDR3 spans 16 amino acids. The CDR3 region has the DNA TGTGCCAGCAGCTTAGGACCCGGGACAAGTAACACTGAAGCTTTCTTT. This sequence encodes CASSLGPGTSNTEAFF. Full variable domain (outside the CDR3, taken from reference TRBV7-9 and TRBJ1-1): DTGVSQNPRHKITKRGQNVTFRCDPISEHNRLYWYRQTLGQGPEFLTYFQNEAQLEKSRLLSDRFSAERPKGSFSTLEIQRTEQGDSAMYLCASSLGPGTSNTEAFFGQGTRLTVV.

The table lists this clonotype with many counts. The chain is built from TRBV10-1 and TRBJ1-4; D unresolved. Germline CDR1 is WNHNN and CDR2 is SYGVQD (reference sequence). CDR3 size: 12 residues. The germline V and J ends were trimmed by 3 bases and 4 bases, with 3 bases remaining between them. CDR3 loop: CASSDNNEKLFF. The CDR3 coding sequence is TGCGCCAGCAGTGATAATAATGAAAAACTGTTTTTT.

This clonotype was counted ten times or more. The genes are TRBV19 and TRBJ2-3, with 7 bases lining up with TRBD1. The trim removed 3 bases at V and 6 bases at J, leaving 12 bases unmatched. The CDR3 sequence is 16 residues long. CDR1 is LNHDA, CDR2 SQIVND, per germline (reference sequence). Here the CDR3 reads CASSINGRQGVDTQYF. The CDR3 DNA reads TGTGCCAGTAGTATTAACGGTCGACAGGGCGTGGATACGCAGTATTTT.

This clonotype was counted many times. The chain employs TRBV27 and TRBJ2-6; D uncertain. Trimming took off 5 bases at V and 0 bases at J, with 11 bases between the two ends. Germline V gives CDR1 MNHEY, CDR2 SMNVEV (reference sequence). The CDR3 covers 16 residues. DNA of the CDR3: TGTGCCAGCAGTGGGTTTGGTAGCTCTGGGGCCAACGTCCTGACTTTC. Protein sequence: CASSGFGSSGANVLTF.

There are many counts of this clonotype. The J gene is TRBJ1-1, the V gene TRBV20-1, with 9 bases lining up with TRBD1. The CDR3 extends over 15 amino acids. V lost 4 bases to trimming and J lost 0 bases; unmatched junction nucleotides: 6. Germline CDR1 is DFQATT and CDR2 is SNEGSKA (reference sequence). CDR3 sequence (DNA): TGCAGTGCTATGAGCCGGGACAGGGTGAACACTGAAGCTTTCTTT. Translation: CSAMSRDRVNTEAFF.

This clonotype was picked up many times. The J gene is TRBJ1-6, the V gene TRBV10-2; the D gene is possibly TRBD1 (6 bases). The V end was cut by 2 bases, the J end by 6 bases, with 8 bases between. Germline lookup yields CDR1 WSHSY and CDR2 SAAADI. The CDR3 consists of 14 residues. DNA for the CDR3: TGCGCCAGCAGTGAGGACAGGCTTAATTCACCCCTCCACTTT. This encodes CASSEDRLNSPLHF.

This clonotype was seen ten or more times. An end of the junction does not agree with germline; a read error may underlie this. The chain combines TRBV7-7 with TRBJ2-7; no firm D call. Germline loops: CDR1 SSHAT, CDR2 FNYEAQ (reference sequence). CDR3 length: 16 residues. The CDR3 spells CASSFIPSLRTYEQYF. In nucleotides, the CDR3 is TGTGCTAGCAGCTTTATTCCCTCGTTGAGGACCTACGAGCAGTACTTC.

The table lists this clonotype with many counts. The rearrangement joins TRBV29-1 to TRBJ1-1; D gene unclear. V lost 4 bases to trimming and J lost 4 bases, with 22 bases between them. The CDR3 is 16 residues long. CDR1 SQVTM and CDR2 ANQGSEA come from the germline V gene. In DNA form, the CDR3 reads TGCAGCGTTGCCTCAGGAATCTCGGGTGGGATCACTGAAGCTTTCTTT. Amino acids: CSVASGISGGITEAFF.

The J gene is TRBJ2-1, the V gene TRBV11-2; 12 nucleotides align to TRBD2. The V segment lost 5 bases and the J segment 6 bases; nucleotides outside the gene matches: 5. Germline CDR1 is SGHAT and CDR2 is FQNNGV. This CDR3 spans 15 amino acids. The chain's CDR3 is CASSLRTSGANEQFF. In DNA form, the CDR3 reads TGTGCCAGCAGCCTGCGGACTAGCGGGGCCAATGAGCAGTTCTTC.